What follows is one T cell receptor (beta chain) and its context. The CDR3 has 12 residues. The V end lost 2 bases, the J end lost 2 bases, and 6 bases lay between the germline ends. Germline loops: CDR1 GTSNPN, CDR2 SVGIG (reference sequence). This sample was taken from a study of shared clonotypes between healthy human individuals. The table came from immunoSEQ multiplex PCR; TCRdb's copy has only in-frame clones and leaves some out. The table has millions of clones, over 85% seen once. The TCR originated in a man younger than 35 in good health. The V gene is TRBV30, the J gene TRBJ1-2, with D unresolved. Source material: naive CD4+ T cells sorted from blood. Stated subset: CD45RA+ positively selected. CDR3 residues: CAWSKENYGYTF. CDR3 bases: TGTGCCTGGAGTAAGGAGAACTATGGCTACACCTTC.